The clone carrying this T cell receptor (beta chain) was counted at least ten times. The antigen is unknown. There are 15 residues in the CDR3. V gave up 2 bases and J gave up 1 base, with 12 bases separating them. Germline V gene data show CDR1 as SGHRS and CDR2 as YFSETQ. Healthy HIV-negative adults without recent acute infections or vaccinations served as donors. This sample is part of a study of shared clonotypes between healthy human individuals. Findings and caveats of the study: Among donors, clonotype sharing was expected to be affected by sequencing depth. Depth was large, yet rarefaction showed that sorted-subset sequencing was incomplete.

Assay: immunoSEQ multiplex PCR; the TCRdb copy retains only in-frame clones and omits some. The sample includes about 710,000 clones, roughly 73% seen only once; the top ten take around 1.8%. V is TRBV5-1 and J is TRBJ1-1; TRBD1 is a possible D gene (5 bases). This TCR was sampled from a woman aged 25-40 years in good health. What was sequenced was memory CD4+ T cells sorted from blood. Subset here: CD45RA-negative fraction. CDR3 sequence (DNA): TGCGCCAGCAGCTTCCAGGGACCCGAGAACACTGAAGCTTTCTTT. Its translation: CASSFQGPENTEAFF.